This is a list of T cell receptor beta chains from one sample in a study of T cells in Graves' hyperthyroidism and ophthalmopathy. In TCRdb, the multiplex PCR reads were re-called with MiXCR into one record per CDR3 protein. Of around 600,000 distinct CDR3 sequences listed, around 15% are singletons. Sequenced: blood. Receptor source: a woman in her 50s with Graves' ophthalmopathy. The CDR3 runs from the conserved cysteine through the conserved F or W. Each record gives: J gene, D gene, clone size, V gene, CDR3 protein, CDR3 DNA. A D gene is named only where the DNA matches it firmly. Size is stated for part of the rows, as once, few or many counts, or as a class when the clone is expanded.

>TRBJ1-2|.|.|TRBV7-9
CASSLVAGTTGGYTF
TGTGCCAGCAGCTTAGTGGCGGGGACCACGGGCGGCTACACCTTC
>TRBJ2-5|TRBD2|many|TRBV6-6
CASSYSLAGEQETQYF
TGTGCCAGCAGTTACTCTCTAGCGGGAGAACAAGAGACCCAGTACTTC
>TRBJ1-1|.|many|TRBV7-9
CASSSTMIGATEAFF
TGTGCCAGCAGCTCAACGATGATAGGGGCCACTGAAGCTTTCTTT
>TRBJ2-7|TRBD2|many|TRBV27
CASSLSSGSSYEQYF
TGTGCCAGCAGTTTATCGAGCGGGAGTTCCTACGAGCAGTACTTC
>TRBJ1-4|.|many|TRBV7-9
CASSSPGPKAVASEKLFF
TGTGCCAGCAGCTCACCGGGACCCAAAGCGGTAGCGTCTGAAAAACTGTTTTTT
>TRBJ2-1|.|.|TRBV24-1
CATSDSWTPSYNEQFF
TGTGCCACCAGTGATTCCTGGACACCATCCTACAATGAGCAGTTCTTC
>TRBJ2-7|.|.|TRBV11-3
CASSLRSTSYEQYF
TGTGCCAGCAGCTTAAGATCCACCTCCTACGAGCAGTACTTC
>TRBJ2-3|.|many|TRBV20-1
CSARDLQGSTDTQYF
TGCAGTGCTAGAGATCTGCAGGGGAGCACAGATACGCAGTATTTT
>TRBJ2-6|.|.|TRBV3-1
CASSPQMGQRSGANVLTF
TGTGCCAGCAGCCCTCAAATGGGCCAACGCTCTGGGGCCAACGTCCTGACTTTC
>TRBJ2-5|.|many|TRBV27
CASPPPPAKETQYF
TGTGCCAGCCCTCCCCCCCCAGCCAAAGAGACCCAGTACTTC
>TRBJ2-7|TRBD1|.|TRBV12-3/TRBV12-4
CASRSTGGSYEQYF
TGTGCCAGCAGATCGACAGGGGGCTCCTACGAGCAGTACTTC
>TRBJ1-2|TRBD1|many|TRBV7-2
CASSLVVTGNYGYTF
TGTGCCAGCAGCTTAGTCGTGACAGGGAACTATGGCTACACCTTC
>TRBJ2-2|.|few|TRBV19
CASPDSNTGELFF
TGTGCCAGCCCCGATTCCAACACCGGGGAGCTGTTTTTT
>TRBJ1-1|.|few|TRBV20-1
CSASRSSTEAFF
TGCAGTGCTAGCCGGTCATCCACTGAAGCTTTCTTT
>TRBJ2-4|.|few|TRBV7-2
CASSPRAGSSRNIQYF
TGTGCCAGCAGCCCCCGGGCGGGGTCCAGTCGAAACATTCAGTACTTC
>TRBJ2-7|TRBD2|.|TRBV20-1
CSARGWRATSGIYEQYF
TGCAGTGCTAGAGGCTGGCGTGCGACTAGCGGGATCTACGAGCAGTACTTC
>TRBJ2-1|.|.|TRBV6-1
CASRTSVQAYNEQFF
TGTGCCAGCAGGACCTCCGTTCAAGCCTACAATGAGCAGTTCTTC
>TRBJ1-1|.|.|TRBV24-1
CATSRRDTEAFF
TGTGCCACCAGCCGAAGGGACACTGAAGCTTTCTTT
>TRBJ2-5|TRBD2|many|TRBV11-3
CASSLEGTRGQETQYF
TGTGCCAGCAGCTTAGAAGGGACTAGGGGCCAAGAGACCCAGTACTTC
>TRBJ1-1|.|many|TRBV5-1
CASRSQGVVNTEAFF
TGCGCCAGCAGAAGCCAGGGAGTTGTGAACACTGAAGCTTTCTTT
>TRBJ2-7|TRBD2|.|TRBV27
CASSLTGGGNEQYF
TGTGCCAGCAGTTTGACGGGAGGGGGGAACGAGCAGTACTTC
>TRBJ1-1|.|.|TRBV29-1
CSVEKGTEAFF
TGCAGCGTTGAGAAAGGTACTGAAGCTTTCTTT
>TRBJ1-6|.|few|TRBV5-5
CASSDRALSSYNSPLHF
TGTGCCAGCAGCGACCGGGCTCTCAGCTCCTATAATTCACCCCTCCACTTT
>TRBJ2-5|TRBD1|few|TRBV24-1
CATSDIGTGEETQYF
TGTGCCACCAGTGATATAGGGACAGGGGAAGAGACCCAGTACTTC
>TRBJ2-2|TRBD2|few|TRBV24-1
CATKAGGSGELFF
TGTGCCACCAAGGCGGGAGGGTCCGGGGAGCTGTTTTTT
>TRBJ2-1|.|few|TRBV7-8
CASSSGGIYNEQFF
TGTGCCAGCAGCTCTGGCGGAATATACAATGAGCAGTTCTTC
>TRBJ2-6|.|many|TRBV28
CASSPSGSGANVLTF
TGTGCCAGCAGTCCAAGCGGGTCTGGGGCCAACGTCCTGACTTTC
>TRBJ1-1|TRBD1|.|TRBV27
CASKRPGQGPLVAFF
TGTGCCAGCAAACGGCCGGGACAGGGACCACTGGTAGCTTTCTTT
>TRBJ2-2|.|many|TRBV11-2
CASRRIGSPRGRRTGELFF
TGTGCCAGCAGAAGAATCGGCAGTCCACGGGGTCGAAGGACCGGGGAGCTGTTTTTT
>TRBJ1-1|TRBD1|many|TRBV20-1
CSARHPRTGDTEAFF
TGCAGTGCTAGACATCCTCGGACAGGGGACACTGAAGCTTTCTTT
>TRBJ2-3|.|.|TRBV6-2/TRBV6-3
CASTPLGGTDTQYF
TGTGCCAGCACCCCGCTTGGTGGCACAGATACGCAGTATTTT
>TRBJ1-5|.|many|TRBV5-1
CASSLGFGGDQPQHF
TGCGCCAGCAGCTTGGGTTTTGGGGGGGATCAGCCCCAGCATTTT
>TRBJ2-4|.|many|TRBV7-2
CASSLDTSVNIQYF
TGTGCCAGCAGCTTAGACACATCCGTAAACATTCAGTACTTC
>TRBJ2-5|.|many|TRBV7-2
CASSRSPQETQYF
TGTGCCAGCAGCCGCTCCCCCCAAGAGACCCAGTACTTC
>TRBJ2-7|TRBD1|many|TRBV28
CASSPTLTGTVFPYEQYF
TGTGCCAGCAGTCCTACCTTGACTGGGACAGTATTCCCCTACGAGCAGTACTTC
>TRBJ1-2|.|.|TRBV6-5
CASSYSIGYGYTF
TGTGCCAGCAGTTACTCGATTGGCTATGGCTACACCTTC
>TRBJ2-7|.|many|TRBV12-3/TRBV12-4
CASSFTYLTYEQYF
TGTGCCAGCAGTTTCACCTACCTCACCTACGAGCAGTACTTC
>TRBJ1-2|.|few|TRBV29-1
CSVDAGRSYGYTF
TGCAGCGTTGATGCCGGACGGTCTTATGGCTACACCTTC
>TRBJ2-1|TRBD1|.|TRBV9
CASSGQGAHFNEQFF
TGTGCCAGCAGCGGACAGGGGGCGCATTTCAATGAGCAGTTCTTC
>TRBJ2-3|.|many|TRBV4-3
CASSPRTVGDTQYF
TGCGCCAGCAGCCCCCGGACAGTGGGGGATACGCAGTATTTT
>TRBJ2-1|.|many|TRBV9
CASSVGPGIQGYEQFF
TGTGCCAGCAGCGTAGGCCCTGGGATACAGGGTTATGAGCAGTTCTTC
>TRBJ2-2|TRBD2|.|TRBV7-3
CASSLHPLAGATGELFF
TGTGCCAGCAGCTTACATCCGCTAGCGGGAGCAACCGGGGAGCTGTTTTTT
>TRBJ1-2|.|.|TRBV7-8
CASSPRDLAYGYTF
TGTGCCAGCAGCCCCAGGGACCTAGCCTATGGCTACACCTTC
>TRBJ2-2|.|few|TRBV2
CASSESPTNTGELFF
TGTGCCAGCAGTGAGTCTCCCACAAACACCGGGGAGCTGTTTTTT
>TRBJ2-1|TRBD1|few|TRBV7-2
CASSLDAGQGIYNEQFF
TGTGCCAGCAGCTTAGATGCGGGACAGGGAATCTACAATGAGCAGTTCTTC
>TRBJ2-4|TRBD2|.|TRBV4-1
CASSPQWYSGGLAKNIQYF
TGCGCCAGCAGCCCCCAATGGTACTCGGGAGGGTTAGCCAAAAACATTCAGTACTTC
>TRBJ2-3|TRBD2|few|TRBV4-3
CASSQDPAGRGTDTQYF
TGCGCCAGCAGCCAAGATCCAGCGGGAAGAGGGACAGATACGCAGTATTTT
>TRBJ1-2|.|.|TRBV3-1
CASSQGPDGYTF
TGTGCCAGCAGCCAAGGGCCAGATGGCTACACCTTC
>TRBJ1-1|.|many|TRBV2
CASSRGRTDVNTEAFF
TGTGCCAGCAGTCGAGGCCGGACGGACGTGAACACTGAAGCTTTCTTT
>TRBJ2-3|TRBD2|.|TRBV19
CASRRSGVVDTQYF
TGTGCCAGCCGCCGTAGCGGGGTTGTCGATACGCAGTATTTT
>TRBJ1-1|.|many|TRBV15
CATSRVRMNTEAFF
TGTGCCACCAGCAGAGTTAGGATGAACACTGAAGCTTTCTTT
>TRBJ2-1|.|many|TRBV28
CASSSLGESNNEQFF
TGTGCCAGCAGTTCTTTGGGCGAGTCAAACAATGAGCAGTTCTTC
>TRBJ2-5|.|many|TRBV7-3
CASSLRVLETQYF
TGTGCCAGCAGCTTACGGGTCCTAGAGACCCAGTACTTC
>TRBJ1-1|.|many|TRBV19
CASSIKGVNTEAFF
TGTGCCAGTAGTATCAAGGGGGTTAACACTGAAGCTTTCTTT